Sequencing of this TCR beta chain was carried out in a study of blood T cell repertoires in COVID-19. TCRdb's table, derived via immunoSEQ multiplex PCR, lists solely in-frame clones and lacks some. The sample yields 400,000 to 500,000 clones, roughly 88% seen once. The sample consisted of PBMCs or T cells enriched from blood (not recorded which). This TCR derives from a woman in her thirties or forties who had recovered from COVID-19.

CDR3 sequence (DNA): TGTGCCAGCAGCGCGGACTTATCCCGGGACAGCCGAGAGACCCAGTACTTC. The encoded protein is CASSADLSRDSRETQYF. The genes are TRBV7-8 and TRBJ2-5; 7 nucleotides agree with TRBD1. Germline V gives CDR1 SGHVS, CDR2 FQNEAQ. J gave up 4 bases and V 5 bases, and 16 bases lay outside the gene matches. The length of the CDR3 is 17 residues.